What follows describes a single TCR beta chain. The sample comes from a study of blood T cell repertoires in COVID-19. Looking at the study overall: PBMCs, B-cell-depleted T cells, or T cells were the source of the cDNA or gDNA that made up the material.

The CDR3 loop spans 14 amino acids. Losses at the gene ends were 0 bases for V and 7 bases for J; bases not matched to a gene: 8. Germline CDR1 is SQVTM and CDR2 is ANQGSEA. TCRdb's table, derived via immunoSEQ multiplex PCR, lists solely in-frame clones and lacks some. Seen here are fewer than 55,000 clones, about 86% observed once, and the top ten hold 20% to 25%. Material: peripheral blood. This chain joins TRBV29-1 and TRBJ2-7, with 8 bases identical to TRBD1. This TCR was sampled from a woman of 80 years or more with COVID-19, enrolled during active disease. CDR3 loop: CSVEEGQGAEEQYF. The CDR3 coding sequence is TGCAGCGTTGAAGAAGGCCAGGGGGCCGAGGAGCAGTACTTC.